These 23 T cell receptor beta chains were all obtained from the same sample, sequenced in a study of T-cell memory formation after mild COVID-19. One entry per CDR3 protein, called by TCRdb with MiXCR from the 5' RACE reads. Here the sample spans 450,000 to 650,000 distinct CDR3 sequences, over 20% being singletons. The sample comprised PBMCs or a T cell subset sorted from them (not recorded which). These TCRs come from an adult woman who had mild COVID-19 (a few samples of this study predate the infection). Cell type and time point are not known.

This clonotype was recorded a few times. The V call is TRBV20-1, the J call TRBJ2-7; D may be TRBD1 (6 bases). Trimming removed 0 bases from V and 0 bases from J, with 9 bases in between. This CDR3 contains 14 residues. Germline V gene lookup returns CDR1 DFQATT and CDR2 SNEGSKA (reference sequence). CDR3 sequence (DNA): TGCAGTGCTAGAGAGACAGGCAACTCCTACGAGCAGTACTTC. It codes for CSARETGNSYEQYF.

The chain links TRBV6-5 to TRBJ2-2; D possibly corresponds to TRBD2 (6 bases). Germline V gives CDR1 MNHEY, CDR2 SVGAGI. The CDR3 sequence is 15 residues long. V lost 6 bases and J lost 3, with 14 bases in between. CDR3 sequence (DNA): TGTGCCAGCAGACGCCGGAGGGAGGACACCGGGGAGCTGTTTTTT. This translates into CASRRRREDTGELFF.

This clonotype was recorded a few times. The V gene is TRBV7-9, the J gene TRBJ2-1; 15 bases agree with TRBD2. The germline gives CDR1 SEHNR, CDR2 FQNEAQ (reference sequence). This CDR3 has 19 residues. J lost 0 bases, V lost 5 bases, and 8 bases had no gene match. The CDR3 loop is CASSGTSGGTTRSYNEQFF. DNA of the CDR3: TGTGCCAGCAGCGGGACTAGCGGGGGGACCACACGCTCCTACAATGAGCAGTTCTTC.

The table lists this clonotype with many counts. The V gene is TRBV7-2, the J gene TRBJ2-1, with TRBD1 identical over 7 bases. The J segment lost 7 bases and the V segment lost 2 bases, leaving 5 bases of the junction unmatched. The CDR3 is made up of 14 amino acids. Germline-derived CDR1 and CDR2 are SGHTA and FQGNSA. CDR3 nucleotide sequence: TGTGCCAGCAGCTTAAGAACAGGGGTGAATGAGCAGTTCTTC. It is translated as CASSLRTGVNEQFF. Supplemented by reference TRBV7-2 and TRBJ2-1, the full variable domain reads GAGVSQSPSNKVTEKGKDVELRCDPISGHTALYWYRQSLGQGLEFLIYFQGNSAPDKSGLPSDRFSAERTGGSVSTLTIQRTQQEDSAVYLCASSLRTGVNEQFFGPGTRLTVL.

The chain uses TRBV11-2 and TRBJ2-1, with a weak D call TRBD1 (5 bases). Germline CDR1 and CDR2: SGHAT and FQNNGV. Trimming pared 5 bases from V and 4 bases from J, leaving 15 bases between. The CDR3 is 15 residues long. CDR3 in DNA: TGTGCCAGCAGCCCGGACCGACAGACTTACAATGAGCAGTTCTTC. Protein sequence: CASSPDRQTYNEQFF.

This clonotype was seen just once. V usage is TRBV20-1 and J usage is TRBJ2-3; 10 nucleotides match TRBD2. CDR1 is DFQATT and CDR2 is SNEGSKA in the germline V gene (reference sequence). Unmatched junction bases numbered 1, after V lost 3 bases and J lost 7 bases. The CDR3 has 12 residues. CDR3 in amino acids: CSASSGGHTQYF. The CDR3 coding sequence is TGCAGTGCTAGTAGCGGGGGGCATACGCAGTATTTT.

In its sample, this clonotype was seen a few times. The chain employs TRBV9 and TRBJ2-2; 7 bases fit TRBD2. This CDR3 region has 16 residues. Trimming at V came to 4 bases and at J to 0 bases, leaving 6 bases not matched to a gene. Germline V gene sequence: CDR1 SGDLS, CDR2 YYNGEE. The CDR3 DNA sequence: TGTGCCAGCAGCCCCCGGGGGGATACGAACACCGGGGAGCTGTTTTTT. Translated, it gives CASSPRGDTNTGELFF.

This clonotype has just a few counts. This chain connects TRBV7-9 to TRBJ2-1; tentatively, D is TRBD1 (6 bases). V lost 8 bases to trimming and J lost 3 bases, with 11 bases between them. CDR1 and CDR2 (germline): SEHNR, FQNEAQ (reference sequence). The CDR3 runs to 13 residues. The CDR3 spells CASGLQGYNEQFF. DNA of the CDR3: TGTGCCAGCGGGTTACAGGGCTACAATGAGCAGTTCTTC.

In its sample, this clonotype was seen a few times. This chain connects TRBV7-9 to TRBJ2-5; TRBD1 aligns across 8 bases. V lost 3 bases and J lost 1; bases outside the gene matches: 4. Germline CDR1 is SEHNR and CDR2 is FQNEAQ (reference sequence). The CDR3 extends over 15 amino acids. The CDR3, as DNA: TGTGCCAGCAGCTTTGGACAGGGAGCCCAAGAGACCCAGTACTTC. Protein: CASSFGQGAQETQYF. The whole variable domain, remainder taken from reference TRBV7-9 and TRBJ2-5, is DTGVSQNPRHKITKRGQNVTFRCDPISEHNRLYWYRQTLGQGPEFLTYFQNEAQLEKSRLLSDRFSAERPKGSFSTLEIQRTEQGDSAMYLCASSFGQGAQETQYFGPGTRLLVL.

In this sample, this clonotype turned up many times. In nucleotides, the CDR3 is TGCGCCAGCAGCTTGGATGGGGCAGGGGGCACTGAAGCTTTCTTT. It encodes CASSLDGAGGTEAFF. This chain uses TRBV5-1 with TRBJ1-1; 7 nucleotides line up with TRBD1. This CDR3 is built from 15 residues. CDR1 and CDR2 (germline): SGHRS, YFSETQ. V was clipped by 0 bases and J by 4 bases; unmatched bases: 6.

There are many counts of this clonotype. The V call is TRBV2, the J call TRBJ2-1; 11 nucleotides align to TRBD2. V shed 5 bases and J 7 bases; nucleotides not matched to a gene: 4. The CDR3 sequence is 14 residues long. Germline-derived CDR1 and CDR2 are SNHLY and FYNNEI. This CDR3 is CASSISGRGNEQFF. CDR3 DNA: TGTGCCAGCAGTATTAGCGGGAGGGGTAATGAGCAGTTCTTC.

This clonotype appeared a few times. The chain recombines TRBV4-2 with TRBJ2-1, with TRBD1 as a possible D gene (5 bases). The CDR3 extends over 12 amino acids. Trimming shortened V by 6 bases and J by 6 bases, and 9 bases separated the two germline ends. CDR1 and CDR2 from the germline V gene are LGHNA and YNFKEQ. The DNA of the CDR3 is TGTGCCAGCAGTGGGGCAAGCAATGAGCAGTTCTTC. Residues: CASSGASNEQFF.

The chain links TRBV20-1 to TRBJ2-5; D gene unclear. The germline gives CDR1 DFQATT, CDR2 SNEGSKA (reference sequence). Deletions cut 1 base from V and 0 bases from J, with 12 bases between. The CDR3 covers 15 residues. The DNA of the CDR3 is TGCAGTGCTAGAGTGGGTAGCAGTTACCAAGAGACCCAGTACTTC. It translates to CSARVGSSYQETQYF.

The gene calls are TRBV6-5 and TRBJ2-7, with 8 bases that match TRBD2. V was pared by 5 bases and J by 3 bases, with 12 bases of the junction left unmatched. This CDR3 contains 16 residues. Germline V gene data show CDR1 as MNHEY and CDR2 as SVGAGI. The CDR3 spells CASSPLGGRIIYEQYF. CDR3 nucleotide sequence: TGTGCCAGCAGTCCTTTGGGCGGGAGGATAATCTACGAGCAGTACTTC.

The chain joins TRBV29-1 to TRBJ2-1; 8 bases are shared with TRBD1. The germline V gene has CDR1 SQVTM and CDR2 ANQGSEA. CDR3 length: 16 amino acids. The V segment lost 7 bases and the J segment 3 bases; nucleotides outside the gene matches: 14. The CDR3 nucleotides are TGCAGCGCTACCGTCCGGGGACAGGTGCTCTACAATGAGCAGTTCTTC. Translating gives CSATVRGQVLYNEQFF.

Concerning this clonotype: Its ends do not fully match the called genes, so a read error is possible. J is TRBJ1-5 and V is TRBV7-7, with a possible D match to TRBD1 (5 bases). This CDR3 region has 15 residues. The germline CDR1 and CDR2 sequences are SSHAT and FNYEAQ (reference sequence). DNA for the CDR3: TGTGCTAGCAGCTCCCTAACGAGAAGGGGCCAGCCCCAGCATTTT. Translation: CASSSLTRRGQPQHF.

This CDR3 reads CASSLGLAGSETQYF. The CDR3 DNA is TGTGCCAGCAGCTTGGGACTAGCGGGATCAGAGACCCAGTACTTC. This chain connects TRBV5-5 to TRBJ2-5; 11 nucleotides line up with TRBD2. The CDR3 runs 15 residues. The germline gives CDR1 SGHKS, CDR2 YYEKEE (reference sequence). V gave up 0 bases and J gave up 4 bases; unmatched junction bases: 2.

The table lists this clonotype with many counts. DNA of the CDR3: TGCGCCAGCAGCTACCCGGGGGCCTACGAGCAGTACTTC. As protein: CASSYPGAYEQYF. This chain connects TRBV5-1 to TRBJ2-7; D may be TRBD2 (6 bases). The CDR3 loop spans 13 amino acids. The germline V gene encodes CDR1 SGHRS and CDR2 YFSETQ. Trimming shortened V by 3 bases and J by 2 bases, and 9 bases separated the two germline ends.

As for this clonotype: One junction end does not reproduce the germline sequence, and a read error may be involved. This chain links TRBV12-3 or TRBV12-4 with TRBJ2-3; D not certain. The CDR3 has 15 amino acids. CDR3 bases: TGTGCCAGCAGTCAGGACCGCCTTAGCACAGATACGAAGTATTTT. Translated, it gives CASSQDRLSTDTKYF.

This chain links TRBV18 with TRBJ2-3; D is perhaps TRBD1 or TRBD2 (5 bases each). Per the germline V gene, CDR1 is KGHSH and CDR2 is LQKENI. CDR3 size: 15 residues. The germline V and J ends were trimmed by 3 bases and 1 base, with 11 bases remaining between them. CDR3 coding DNA: TGTGCCAGCTCACCCCCCCTGGGGGGCACAGATACGCAGTATTTT. It encodes CASSPPLGGTDTQYF.

The gene calls are TRBV28 and TRBJ1-1; tentatively, D is TRBD1 (6 bases). Germline V gene lookup returns CDR1 MDHEN and CDR2 SYDVKM. Trimming pared 1 base from V and 5 bases from J, leaving 11 bases between. The CDR3 length is 14 residues. The DNA for the CDR3 is TGTGCCAGCAGTTTATCTCCAGGGGAGACTGAAGCTTTCTTT. Translation: CASSLSPGETEAFF.

This clonotype occurred a few times. The chain is built from TRBV7-2 and TRBJ2-1; TRBD2 is a possible D gene (6 bases). V was pared by 5 bases and J by 0 bases, with 14 bases between. CDR3 size: 16 residues. The germline gives CDR1 SGHTA, CDR2 FQGNSA. This chain's CDR3 is CASSPRGTSSYNEQFF. The DNA for the CDR3 is TGTGCCAGCAGCCCCCGAGGGACTTCCTCCTACAATGAGCAGTTCTTC.

In its sample, this clonotype was seen a few times. CDR3 nucleotides: TGTGCCAGCTCACCATCGACGGATCCCTACGAGCAGTACTTC. It codes for CASSPSTDPYEQYF. The chain has TRBV18 and TRBJ2-7; D is uncertain. V lost 2 bases to trimming and J lost 2 bases, with 10 bases between them. CDR3 length equals 14 residues. Per germline, CDR1 KGHSH and CDR2 LQKENI.